This TCR beta chain appears in the sequencing data of a study of blood T cell repertoires in COVID-19. Study-wide background: Samples of COVID-19 (acute and convalescent) were obtained from the United States, Italy and Spain.

Clones were read by immunoSEQ multiplex PCR, and TCRdb kept only the in-frame ones, dropping some. The sample lists approximately 90,000 clones, approximately 80% occurring once. CDR3 length equals 14 residues. Germline V gives CDR1 LNHDA, CDR2 SQIVND (reference sequence). The V gene lost 4 bases and the J gene lost 5 bases, with 14 bases spanning the gap. The sequenced sample was peripheral blood. This clonotype originated in a woman over 75 with active or convalescent COVID-19. This chain links TRBV19 with TRBJ2-5; D is unresolved. DNA for the CDR3: TGTGCCAGTAGTACCGTAGCTTCCCCCGAGACCCAGTACTTC. Amino acid sequence: CASSTVASPETQYF.